The subject of this entry is one T cell receptor beta chain. Profiling relied on immunoSEQ multiplex PCR, and the TCRdb table lists in-frame clones only, not all of them. The top ten hold about 2% of the sample, which has roughly 14,000 clones, roughly four fifths seen once. This sample was included in a study of neoadjuvant anti-PD-1 for oral cavity cancer. Time point indicated: after neoadjuvant nivolumab, at surgical resection. Patients had newly diagnosed, untreated stage II-IVA oral cavity squamous cell carcinoma. Specimen: PBMCs, collected after nivolumab (anti-PD-1) treatment. This clonotype was sampled from a person between 35 and 79 years old with oral cavity squamous cell carcinoma.

The CDR3, as DNA: TGTGCCAGCAGCGAAGAGACCCAGTACTTC. This translates into CASSEETQYF. The chain combines TRBV7-9 with TRBJ2-5; D call uncertain. The V gene's germline CDR1 is SEHNR and CDR2 FQNEAQ (reference sequence). V lost 5 bases and J lost 3, with 1 base in between. The CDR3 extends over 10 amino acids.